The 23 T cell receptor beta chains in this list originate from one sample, sequenced in a study of T-cell memory formation after mild COVID-19 (dated by TCRdb to about 2021). Library prep was done by 5' RACE. TCRdb shows the sequencer as Illumina NovaSeq 6000. TCRdb redid the processing of the public reads, applying fastp at Q25 and MiXCR, and retained in-frame beta chains. Under each unique CDR3 protein, matching rows form one entry showing the most common genes and DNA. This sample gives more than 110,000 distinct CDR3 sequences in total; around 15% of them show up just once. The ten largest clones represent around 28% of the sample. The material sequenced was PBMCs or a T cell subset sorted from them (not recorded which). These receptors were taken from an adult woman who had mild COVID-19 (a few samples of this study predate the infection). The sample titles of this study are shuffled in the database, so cell type and time point are left out; the donor was told from shared clones.

The rearrangement uses TRBV11-2 and TRBJ2-1; D gene uncertain. V was shortened by 3 bases and J by 9 bases, with 24 bases between the two germline ends. The CDR3 has 17 amino acids. Germline V CDR1 and CDR2: SGHAT, FQNNGV. DNA of the CDR3: TGTGCCAGCAGCTTTTACTACACCCGAGAAATCCCCCTTGAGCAGTTCTTC. Translated, it gives CASSFYYTREIPLEQFF.

This clonotype came up a few times. The chain employs TRBV18 and TRBJ1-1, with D perhaps matching TRBD1 (6 bases). The CDR3 length is 17 residues. V was cut by 0 bases and J by 0 bases, with 14 bases left in between. Germline values: CDR1 KGHSH, CDR2 LQKENI. The CDR3 DNA reads as TGTGCCAGCTCACCACCGGGCCAGGGGCTAGTGAACACTGAAGCTTTCTTT. This gives the protein CASSPPGQGLVNTEAFF.

The chain combines TRBV19 with TRBJ2-3; D ambiguous. Germline V gene sequence: CDR1 LNHDA, CDR2 SQIVND (reference sequence). The CDR3 totals 14 residues. Trimming removed 3 bases at V and 6 bases at J, with 13 bases between. In nucleotides, the CDR3 is TGTGCCAGTAGTATCAAGCGCGCCTCTGATACGCAGTATTTT. Amino acid sequence: CASSIKRASDTQYF. Full variable domain (remainder filled in from reference TRBV19 and TRBJ2-3): DGGITQSPKYLFRKEGQNVTLSCEQNLNHDAMYWYRQDPGQGLRLIYYSQIVNDFQKGDIAEGYSVSREKKESFPLTVTSAQKNPTAFYLCASSIKRASDTQYFGPGTRLTVL.

V and J are TRBV5-1 and TRBJ2-1; possibly TRBD2 for D (6 bases). Trimming took 0 bases from V and 5 from J, leaving 9 bases between them. The CDR3 runs to 14 residues. The germline gives CDR1 SGHRS, CDR2 YFSETQ. The CDR3 region is CASSLADYDNEQFF. For the CDR3, the DNA is TGCGCCAGCAGCTTGGCGGACTACGACAATGAGCAGTTCTTC. Based on the CDR3 plus reference TRBV5-1 and TRBJ2-1, the full variable domain is KAGVTQTPRYLIKTRGQQVTLSCSPISGHRSVSWYQQTPGQGLQFLFEYFSETQRNKGNFPGRFSGRQFSNSRSEMNVSTLELGDSALYLCASSLADYDNEQFFGPGTRLTVL.

This clonotype has more than one count but fewer than ten. The rearrangement links TRBV5-1 to TRBJ2-2; 11 nucleotides align to TRBD2. CDR1 is SGHRS, CDR2 YFSETQ, per germline. With 4 bases clipped from V and 4 bases from J, the junction kept 6 bases outside the gene matches. This CDR3 has 16 residues. In DNA, the CDR3 is TGCGCCAGCAGCCTCGGGACTAGCGGTATCACCGGGGAGCTGTTTTTT. Translation: CASSLGTSGITGELFF.

This chain connects TRBV15 to TRBJ2-7; TRBD1 aligns across 11 bases. From germline, CDR1 is LNHNV and CDR2 YYDKDF (reference sequence). This CDR3 region has 15 residues. After removal of 5 bases from V and 5 bases from J, the junction contained 8 bases not matched to a gene. The CDR3 region has the DNA TGTGCCACCAGCTACACGGACAGGGGGCTCCACGAGCAGTACTTC. The encoded protein is CATSYTDRGLHEQYF.

There are a few counts of this clonotype. This chain links TRBV4-1 with TRBJ2-5; D is perhaps TRBD1 or TRBD2 (5 bases each). CDR3 length: 12 amino acids. The germline V gene has CDR1 MGHRA and CDR2 YSYEKL. V lost 4 bases and J lost 4, with 7 bases in between. The CDR3 DNA reads TGCGCCAGCAGCCCCGGGACAGAGACCCAGTACTTC. Translation: CASSPGTETQYF.

The CDR3, as DNA: TGTGCCACTTCGACAGGGGGGACTGAAGCTTTCTTT. Translating it yields CATSTGGTEAFF. The chain uses TRBV19 and TRBJ1-1; TRBD1 aligns across 9 bases. The CDR3 is 12 residues long. V was clipped by 10 bases and J by 5 bases; unmatched bases: 5. The germline V gene has CDR1 LNHDA and CDR2 SQIVND (reference sequence). Drawing the rest from reference TRBV19 and TRBJ1-1, the complete variable domain is DGGITQSPKYLFRKEGQNVTLSCEQNLNHDAMYWYRQDPGQGLRLIYYSQIVNDFQKGDIAEGYSVSREKKESFPLTVTSAQKNPTAFYLCATSTGGTEAFFGQGTRLTVV.

Notes on this clonotype: One end of the junction does not line up with germline, which may come from a read error. The V and J genes are TRBV29-1 and TRBJ2-5; D is perhaps TRBD1 or TRBD2 (6 bases each). The CDR3 is 12 residues long. In germline, CDR1 is SQVTM, CDR2 ANQGSEA. The CDR3 nucleotides read TGTAGCGGTTGGGCAGGGGCGGAGACCCAGTACTTC. Its protein is CSGWAGAETQYF.

This clonotype has at least ten counts. The chain couples TRBV7-6 to TRBJ2-5; the D is unclear. V was shortened by 4 bases and J by 0 bases, with 18 bases between the two germline ends. This CDR3 contains 17 residues. In germline, CDR1 is SGHVS, CDR2 FNYEAQ. The CDR3 reads CASSSSPDWSYQETQYF. The CDR3 coding sequence is TGTGCCAGCAGCTCCAGTCCCGACTGGTCGTACCAAGAGACCCAGTACTTC.

J is TRBJ2-1 and V is TRBV12-3 or TRBV12-4; D may be TRBD1 (6 bases). The CDR3 is 14 residues long. V lost 2 bases to trimming and J lost 2 bases, with 7 bases between them. CDR3 sequence: CASSLTGTYNEQFF. In DNA form, the CDR3 reads TGTGCCAGCAGTTTAACAGGGACCTACAATGAGCAGTTCTTC.

V is TRBV9 and J is TRBJ2-3; D possibly corresponds to TRBD1 (5 bases). Trimming left V 0 bases short and J 0 bases short, with 8 bases between. The CDR3 runs to 15 residues. Germline CDR1 is SGDLS and CDR2 is YYNGEE. The CDR3 DNA sequence: TGTGCCAGCAGCGTAGCCGGACACAGCACAGATACGCAGTATTTT. The encoded protein is CASSVAGHSTDTQYF.

Many counts were recorded for this clonotype. V gene TRBV4-1 combines with J gene TRBJ2-7; 11 bases line up with TRBD2. Germline loops: CDR1 MGHRA, CDR2 YSYEKL. The CDR3 totals 15 residues. J lost 2 bases, V lost 0 bases, and 0 bases had no gene match. Written as DNA, the CDR3 is TGCGCCAGCAGCCAAGATAGCGGGGGGGCCTACGAGCAGTACTTC. It specifies CASSQDSGGAYEQYF.

The chain recombines TRBV9 with TRBJ2-1; no definite D call. Trimming removed 3 bases at V and 5 bases at J, with 9 bases between. Germline V gives CDR1 SGDLS, CDR2 YYNGEE. The CDR3 runs 13 residues. The chain's CDR3 is CASSDYRDNEQFF. The CDR3 DNA reads as TGTGCCAGCAGCGACTACCGGGACAATGAGCAGTTCTTC.

This clonotype came up a few times. The DNA for the CDR3 is TGTGCCAGCAGCCAAAGCAGCAATTCACCCCTCCACTTT. Translated: CASSQSSNSPLHF. The V and J genes are TRBV4-2 and TRBJ1-6; D ambiguous. Germline values: CDR1 LGHNA, CDR2 YNFKEQ. Trimming stripped 2 bases from V and 7 bases from J, with 6 bases between. This CDR3 has 13 residues.

This clonotype appeared a few times. The gene calls are TRBV9 and TRBJ2-6; D unresolved. The CDR3 is 17 amino acids. Per germline, CDR1 SGDLS and CDR2 YYNGEE. The V and J ends lost 0 bases and 0 bases respectively, with 10 bases between them. The CDR3 DNA sequence: TGTGCCAGCAGCGTAGAAGCCGGGCCCTCTGGGGCCAACGTCCTGACTTTC. Its translation is CASSVEAGPSGANVLTF.

The chain links TRBV20-1 to TRBJ2-7; D is undetermined. The CDR3 sequence is 15 residues long. Germline lookup yields CDR1 DFQATT and CDR2 SNEGSKA (reference sequence). The CDR3 is CSSKERVQSTYEQYF. Here the CDR3 DNA reads TGCAGCTCCAAGGAGCGCGTCCAATCTACCTACGAGCAGTACTTC.

There are a few counts of this clonotype. At one end, the junction sequence differs from germline, possibly due to a read error. The J gene is TRBJ1-1, the V gene TRBV29-1; unclear D gene. The CDR3 spans 12 residues. Germline loops: CDR1 SQVTM, CDR2 ANQGSEA. As DNA, the CDR3 is TGCAGCGTGGAAGTCCGTGCGTCTGAAGCTTTCTTT. Translating it yields CSVEVRASEAFF.

This clonotype came up a few times. The V call is TRBV4-3, the J call TRBJ2-1; D unresolved. Germline CDR1 reads LGHNA; CDR2 reads YSLEER. This CDR3 has 13 residues. V shed 5 bases and J shed 7 bases, with 12 bases lying between them. CDR3 nucleotide sequence: TGCGCCAGCAGCACCCGACCGGCTAATGAGCAGTTCTTC. It yields the protein CASSTRPANEQFF.

The genes are TRBV27 and TRBJ2-7, with 11 bases identical to TRBD2. Germline V gene sequence: CDR1 MNHEY, CDR2 SMNVEV (reference sequence). The CDR3 is 13 amino acids. The V segment lost 6 bases and the J segment 9 bases; nucleotides outside the gene matches: 7. The CDR3 bases are TGTGCCAGCAGGAAGACTAGCGGGGCTGCGCAGTACTTC. It translates to CASRKTSGAAQYF.

This sequence joins TRBV3-1 and TRBJ1-3, with D hard to call. The length of the CDR3 is 16 residues. V was pared by 0 bases and J by 0 bases, with 9 bases between. Germline values: CDR1 LGHDT, CDR2 YNNKEL (reference sequence). The CDR3 loop is CASSQDPPDSGNTIYF. The CDR3 DNA is TGTGCCAGCAGCCAAGATCCGCCAGACTCTGGAAACACCATATATTTT.

Turning to this clonotype: The limits of the CDR3 on the DNA are not certain, so only TCRdb's listed CDR3 is given. The CDR3 is CASIRGGNTGELFFF. The chain has TRBV5-5 and TRBJ2-2; TRBD1 is taken as the D call from the table, unchecked against the DNA. The length of the CDR3 is 15 amino acids, counting both ends. Germline CDR1 and CDR2: SGHKS and YYEKEE (reference sequence).

The gene calls are TRBV4-1 and TRBJ2-1; D assignment may be TRBD1 or TRBD2 (6 bases each). Trimming removed 3 bases from V and 9 bases from J, with 21 bases in between. This CDR3 is built from 16 residues. The germline V gene encodes CDR1 MGHRA and CDR2 YSYEKL. The DNA of the CDR3 is TGCGCCAGCAGCCATATCGCGGGGCGACAGGTCGGTGAGCAGTTCTTC. It specifies CASSHIAGRQVGEQFF.